The 4 T cell receptor beta chains presented below share a single source sample, sequenced in a study of CD8 T cells in ankylosing spondylitis. TCRdb ran MiXCR on the 5' RACE reads and lists one entry per CDR3 protein. The sample shows around 330,000 distinct CDR3 sequences, 11% of them seen only once. Sequenced sample: blood, either unsorted or a sorted T cell fraction (not recorded which). These receptor sequences come from a female donor with ankylosing spondylitis or in good health (not recorded which).

This clonotype has at least ten counts. Here the CDR3 reads CASSPTGTPFDTQYF. CDR3 DNA sequence: TGTGCCAGCAGTCCGACAGGTACCCCATTCGATACGCAGTATTTT. The chain carries TRBV12-3 or TRBV12-4 and TRBJ2-3; D is perhaps TRBD1 (6 bases). The V and J ends lost 5 bases and 6 bases respectively, with 18 bases between them. The CDR3 runs to 15 residues.

For this clonotype: A much larger clone differs by one base, so this may be a read error. V and J are TRBV20-1 and TRBJ2-1; D is ambiguous. This CDR3 is 16 amino acids long. The V gene's germline CDR1 is DFQATT and CDR2 SNEGSKA (reference sequence). The V gene lost 6 bases and the J gene lost 3 bases, with 21 bases spanning the gap. CDR3 amino acids: CSAESSAADNYNEQFF. Here the CDR3 DNA reads TGCAGTGCCGAAAGTTCGGCGGCAGATAACTACAATGAGCAGTTCTTC.

This clonotype has ten or more counts. The V gene is TRBV20-1, the J gene TRBJ1-6, with D possibly TRBD1 on 5 matching bases. The CDR3 has 13 amino acids. The V end lost 3 bases, the J end lost 8 bases, and 11 bases lay between the germline ends. Per the germline V gene, CDR1 is DFQATT and CDR2 is SNEGSKA (reference sequence). This CDR3 is CSARQGFDSPLHF. CDR3 DNA sequence: TGCAGTGCTAGGCAGGGTTTTGATTCACCCCTCCACTTT.

This clonotype was detected a few times. A read error may produce the germline difference seen at one junction end. This chain joins TRBV5-1 and TRBJ2-2; D may be TRBD2 (6 bases). This CDR3 is built from 11 residues. Germline values: CDR1 SGHRS, CDR2 YFSETQ. The CDR3 region has the DNA TGCGCCAGCTCCCCAGGCGGGGATCTGTTTTTT. This sequence encodes CASSPGGDLFF.